The T cell receptor (beta chain) under discussion was sequenced for a study of OX40 agonist ivuxolimab in advanced cancers. With respect to the entire study: Ivuxolimab was an agonistic, fully human IgG2 monoclonal antibody directed against OX40 (CD134), a costimulatory receptor. Intravenous ivuxolimab was administered to patients every 2 weeks at six dose levels: 0.01, 0.1, 0.3, 1.5, 3 and 10 mg/kg. Of the roughly 53 patients in dose escalation, some 19 had hepatocellular carcinoma, some 15 had melanoma, 9 had renal cell carcinoma and 9 had head and neck cancer. In the dose-escalation cohort, 82.7% of patients were male, and the mean age was approximately 60 years with a range of roughly 23 to 79. Patients were allowed to have had prior anti-PD-1, anti-PD-L1 or anti-CTLA-4 therapy, and 30% to 40% of the dose-escalation patients had previously received checkpoint inhibitors. Partial responses were achieved by three dose-escalation patients, of whom one had hepatocellular carcinoma and two had cutaneous melanoma. The point of sequencing TCRbeta in the periphery was to test whether ivuxolimab changed TCR sequence diversity and drove clonal T-cell expansion. The monotherapy dose-escalation portion (N of about 47 patients) of the phase I ivuxolimab trial is reported in the paper. General conclusions and limits of the study: At doses from 0.1 to 3.0 mg/kg, clonal expansion was seen in both CD4+ and CD8+ blood T cells between baseline and week 6. Which antigens the clonally expanded peripheral T cells were specific for was not determined. Low levels of normalized T-cell clonal expansion were also seen in some patients who did not respond. After ivuxolimab, more expanded clones were found on average in CD8+ T cells than in CD4+ T cells. In the 0.1-3.0 mg/kg groups, partial responders had among the lowest normalized peripheral clonal expansion, particularly in CD8+ T cells.

With respect to this clone: What this receptor recognizes is not known. No per-base quality is available; no much larger clone lies one base away.

To sequence the TCRbeta CDR3 region, genomic DNA was isolated from the sorted cells. The immunoSEQ Assay was used to sequence the TCRbeta CDR3 regions. Drawn from immuneACCESS, this table holds only the in-frame rearrangements with V and J called that TCRdb kept. Clones are partly lost; checked studies trace under half to an unresolved V gene and leave the rest unexplained. The sample profile shows around 86,000 clones; over 75% of them were found once. Of the sample, around 0.4% falls within the top ten clones. Its CDR3 holds 17 amino acids, cysteine through phenylalanine. The sequence is cut down to CDR3 DNA, 51 bases in frame from base 1. Trimming costs V 4 bases and J 1 base, and their ends lie 19 bases apart. CDR1 and CDR2 are read off the germline V gene as KGHSH and LQKENI. The trial excluded patients who had a history of autoimmune disease or were on systemic immunosuppression. Peripheral blood for TCR sequencing was drawn from every dose cohort at baseline, at cycle 4 day 1 and at cycle 7 day 1. Samples came from an open-label, multicenter, first-in-human phase I dose-escalation trial of ivuxolimab. Adults with locally advanced or metastatic melanoma, renal cell carcinoma, hepatocellular carcinoma or head and neck squamous cell carcinoma were enrolled in the trial. Before TCR sequencing, CD4+ and CD8+ T cells were separately sorted from peripheral blood.

The chain is assembled from TRBV18 and TRBJ1-1; the best D guess is TRBD1, with 6 bases matching. The TCR originated in an adult with an advanced solid tumor such as melanoma, head and neck, liver or kidney cancer. The sequences come from CD4+ or CD8+ T cells sorted from blood, collected in a trial of the OX40 agonist ivuxolimab. The CDR3: CASSHGILEGQNTEAFF. The sequenced DNA is TGTGCCAGCTCACACGGGATCCTAGAGGGACAGAACACTGAAGCTTTCTTT.